The entry that follows covers one T cell receptor (beta chain) sequence. Its antigen is currently unknown. The data stem from a study of T cell responses to AZD1222 COVID-19 vaccine. The study's findings and limits: Spike-specific TCR breadth and depth went up after people got two AZD1222 doses.

V shed 0 bases and J shed 6 bases, with 11 bases lying between them. This CDR3 is 13 amino acids long. Germline CDR1 and CDR2: GTSNPN and SVGIG (reference sequence). Assay: immunoSEQ multiplex PCR; the TCRdb copy retains only in-frame clones and omits some. Seen here are 100,000 to 150,000 clones, around 94% observed once, and the top ten hold under 7.5%. This clonotype was obtained from an adult in good health. This specimen consisted of peripheral blood, obtained on day 0 of AZD1222 vaccination. V and J are TRBV30 and TRBJ1-1; D gene unclear. The CDR3 is CAWSVDNRSEAFF. The CDR3 DNA sequence: TGTGCCTGGAGTGTAGATAATAGATCTGAAGCTTTCTTT.